The T cell receptor beta chain described here comes from a study of OX40 agonist ivuxolimab in advanced cancers. As for the study in general: Cancers in dose escalation were hepatocellular, melanoma, renal cell and head and neck.

Generated by immunoSEQ multiplex PCR, the TCRdb table keeps only in-frame clones and is missing some. The data show some 75,000 clones, 70% to 90% seen once. With respect to this clone: The antigen remains unidentified.

Findings of the study overall: In the expanded peripheral T cells, antigen specificity was never determined. The study observed clonal expansion of CD4+ and CD8+ blood T cells by week 6 at 0.1 to 3.0 mg/kg.

CDR1 and CDR2 (germline): SGHDT, YYEEEE. The ends were cut back, 3 bases at V and 2 bases at J, with 11 bases in the middle. The CDR3 is 14 amino acids. Sequences were derived from CD4+ or CD8+ T cells sorted from blood, sampled in a trial of the OX40 agonist ivuxolimab. The TCR was taken from an adult with an advanced solid tumor such as melanoma, head and neck, liver or kidney cancer. The chain has TRBV5-6 and TRBJ2-5; possibly TRBD2 for D (6 bases). The CDR3: CASSWGTLQETQYF. Here the CDR3 DNA reads TGTGCCAGCAGCTGGGGGACTCTTCAAGAGACCCAGTACTTC. Together with reference TRBV5-6 and TRBJ2-5, the CDR3 gives the full variable domain: DAGVTQSPTHLIKTRGQQVTLRCSPKSGHDTVSWYQQALGQGPQFIFQYYEEEERQRGNFPDRFSGHQFPNYSSELNVNALLLGDSALYLCASSWGTLQETQYFGPGTRLLVL.